This T cell receptor (beta chain) was sequenced in a study of T cell responses to AZD1222 COVID-19 vaccine. Here immunoSEQ multiplex PCR was the method, and the copy in TCRdb shows in-frame clones only, minus some. Of around 110,000 clones listed, about 90% are singletons. V dropped 4 bases and J dropped 1; count of bases not matched to a gene: 4. CDR3 size: 15 residues. Germline V gene sequence: CDR1 SGHTA, CDR2 FQGNSA. The sequencing here drew on peripheral blood, taken 28 days after the second AZD1222 dose. V and J are TRBV7-2 and TRBJ2-7; 10 nucleotides line up with TRBD2. The TCR sequence derives from an adult who received the AZD1222 COVID-19 vaccine. DNA of the CDR3: TGTGCCAGCAGCTCGGGACTAGCGTCTTCCTACGAGCAGTACTTC. Its translation: CASSSGLASSYEQYF.